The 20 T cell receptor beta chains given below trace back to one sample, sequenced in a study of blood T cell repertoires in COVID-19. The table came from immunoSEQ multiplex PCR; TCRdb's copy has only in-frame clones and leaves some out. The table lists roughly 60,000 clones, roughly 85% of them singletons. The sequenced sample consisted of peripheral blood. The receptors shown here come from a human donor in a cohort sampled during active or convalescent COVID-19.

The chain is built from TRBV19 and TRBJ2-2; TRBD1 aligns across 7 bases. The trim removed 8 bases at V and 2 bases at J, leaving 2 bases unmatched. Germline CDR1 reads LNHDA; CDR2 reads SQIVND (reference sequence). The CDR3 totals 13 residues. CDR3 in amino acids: CASRQGNTGELFF. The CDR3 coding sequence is TGTGCCAGTCGACAGGGCAACACCGGGGAGCTGTTTTTT.

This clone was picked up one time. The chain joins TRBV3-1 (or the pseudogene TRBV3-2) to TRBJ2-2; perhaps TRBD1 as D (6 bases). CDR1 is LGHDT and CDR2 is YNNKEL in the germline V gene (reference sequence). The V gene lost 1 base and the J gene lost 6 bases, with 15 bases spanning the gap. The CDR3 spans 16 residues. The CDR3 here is CASSQVHRDGSGELFF. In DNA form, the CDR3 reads TGTGCCAGCAGCCAAGTTCACAGGGACGGGTCCGGGGAGCTGTTTTTT.

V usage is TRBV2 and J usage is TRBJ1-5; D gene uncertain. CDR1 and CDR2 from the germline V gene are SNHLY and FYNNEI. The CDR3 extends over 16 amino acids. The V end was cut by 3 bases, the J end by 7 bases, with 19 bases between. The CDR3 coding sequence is TGTGCCAGCAGTGAGAGGATTTTAAGAGGTGGCCAGCCCCAGCATTTT. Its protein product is CASSERILRGGQPQHF.

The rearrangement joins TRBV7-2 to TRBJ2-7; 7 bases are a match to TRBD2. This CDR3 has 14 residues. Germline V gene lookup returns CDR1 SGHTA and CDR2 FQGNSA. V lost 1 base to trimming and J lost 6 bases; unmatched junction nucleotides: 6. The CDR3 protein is CASSLGGGTSEQYF. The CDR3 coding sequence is TGTGCCAGCAGCTTAGGGGGGGGGACGTCCGAGCAGTACTTC.

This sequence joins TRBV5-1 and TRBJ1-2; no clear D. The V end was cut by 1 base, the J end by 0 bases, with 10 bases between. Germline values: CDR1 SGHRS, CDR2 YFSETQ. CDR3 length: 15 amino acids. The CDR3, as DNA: TGCGCCAGCAGCTTGTCAGGCAGCTCTAACTATGGCTACACCTTC. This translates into CASSLSGSSNYGYTF. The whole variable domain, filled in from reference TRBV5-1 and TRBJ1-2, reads KAGVTQTPRYLIKTRGQQVTLSCSPISGHRSVSWYQQTPGQGLQFLFEYFSETQRNKGNFPGRFSGRQFSNSRSEMNVSTLELGDSALYLCASSLSGSSNYGYTFGSGTRLTVV.

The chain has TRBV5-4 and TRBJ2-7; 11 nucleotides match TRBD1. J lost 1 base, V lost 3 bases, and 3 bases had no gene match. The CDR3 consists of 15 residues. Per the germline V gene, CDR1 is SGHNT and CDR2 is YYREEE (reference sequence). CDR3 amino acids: CASSWDRGGSYEQYF. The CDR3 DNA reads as TGTGCCAGCAGCTGGGACAGGGGGGGGTCCTACGAGCAGTACTTC.

In DNA, the CDR3 is TGTGCCAGCAGCGGAGGGGCCGGGGGGGTTTGGTTCTTC. It is translated as CASSGGAGGVWFF. The chain employs TRBV9 and TRBJ2-1; 8 bases match TRBD2. The trim removed 3 bases at V and 15 bases at J, leaving 11 bases unmatched. Germline lookup yields CDR1 SGDLS and CDR2 YYNGEE. The CDR3 loop spans 13 amino acids. The whole variable domain, remainder taken from reference TRBV9 and TRBJ2-1, is DSGVTQTPKHLITATGQRVTLRCSPRSGDLSVYWYQQSLDQGLQFLIQYYNGEERAKGNILERFSAQQFPDLHSELNLSSLELGDSALYFCASSGGAGGVWFFGPGTRLTVL.

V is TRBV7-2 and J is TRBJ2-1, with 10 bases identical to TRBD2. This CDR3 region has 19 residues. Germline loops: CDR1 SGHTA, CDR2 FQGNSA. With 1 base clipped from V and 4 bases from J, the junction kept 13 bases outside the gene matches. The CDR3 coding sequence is TGTGCCAGCAGCTTAGGATCTGGAAGCGGGGGGGCCGGGTACAATGAGCAGTTCTTC. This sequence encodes CASSLGSGSGGAGYNEQFF.

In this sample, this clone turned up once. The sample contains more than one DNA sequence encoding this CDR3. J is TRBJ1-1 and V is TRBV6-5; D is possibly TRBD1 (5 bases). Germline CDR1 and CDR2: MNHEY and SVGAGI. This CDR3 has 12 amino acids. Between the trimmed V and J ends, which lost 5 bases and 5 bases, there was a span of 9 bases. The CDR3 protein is CASSPGGTEAFF. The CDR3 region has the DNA TGTGCCAGCAGTCCCGGGGGTACTGAAGCTTTCTTT.

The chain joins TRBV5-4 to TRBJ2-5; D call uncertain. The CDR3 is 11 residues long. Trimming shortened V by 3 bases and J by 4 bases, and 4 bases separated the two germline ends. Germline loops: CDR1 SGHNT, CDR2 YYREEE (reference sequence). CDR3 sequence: CASSSLETQYF. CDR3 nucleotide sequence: TGTGCCAGCAGCTCCCTAGAGACCCAGTACTTC.

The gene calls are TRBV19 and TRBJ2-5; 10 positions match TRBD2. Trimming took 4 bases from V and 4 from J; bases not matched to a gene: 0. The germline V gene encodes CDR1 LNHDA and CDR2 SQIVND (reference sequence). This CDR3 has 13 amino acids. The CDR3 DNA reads TGTGCCAGTAGTAGGACTAGCGGAGAGACCCAGTACTTC. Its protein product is CASSRTSGETQYF. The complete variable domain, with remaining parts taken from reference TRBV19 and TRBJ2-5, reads DGGITQSPKYLFRKEGQNVTLSCEQNLNHDAMYWYRQDPGQGLRLIYYSQIVNDFQKGDIAEGYSVSREKKESFPLTVTSAQKNPTAFYLCASSRTSGETQYFGPGTRLLVL.

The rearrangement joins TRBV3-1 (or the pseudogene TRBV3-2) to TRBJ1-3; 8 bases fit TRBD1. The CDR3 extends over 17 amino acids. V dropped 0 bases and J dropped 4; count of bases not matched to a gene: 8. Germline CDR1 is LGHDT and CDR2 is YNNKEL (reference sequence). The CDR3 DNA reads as TGTGCCAGCAGCCAAGATGAGAACAGGGGGTTAGGAAACACCATATATTTT. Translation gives CASSQDENRGLGNTIYF.

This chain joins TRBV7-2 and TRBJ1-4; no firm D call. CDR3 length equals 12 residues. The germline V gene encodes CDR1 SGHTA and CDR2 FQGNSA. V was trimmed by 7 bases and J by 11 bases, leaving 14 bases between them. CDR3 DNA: TGTGCCAGCACTAATTACGGTTCTAAACTGTTTTTT. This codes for CASTNYGSKLFF.

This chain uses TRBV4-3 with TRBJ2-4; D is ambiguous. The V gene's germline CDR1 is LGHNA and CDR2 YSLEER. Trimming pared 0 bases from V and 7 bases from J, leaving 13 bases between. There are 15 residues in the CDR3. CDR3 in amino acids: CASSQDTWAGNIQYF. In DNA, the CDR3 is TGCGCCAGCAGCCAAGATACGTGGGCTGGGAACATTCAGTACTTC.

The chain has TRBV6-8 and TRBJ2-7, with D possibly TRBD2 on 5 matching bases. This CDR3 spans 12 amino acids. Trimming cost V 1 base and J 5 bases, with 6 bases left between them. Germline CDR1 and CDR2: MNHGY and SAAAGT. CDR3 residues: CASSYWENEQYF. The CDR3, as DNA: TGTGCCAGCAGTTACTGGGAGAACGAGCAGTACTTC.

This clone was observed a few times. The CDR3 spells CSVTGTGNNQPQHF. The CDR3 DNA is TGCAGCGTCACCGGGACAGGAAATAATCAGCCCCAGCATTTT. The chain is built from TRBV29-1 and TRBJ1-5; TRBD1 aligns across 8 bases. Germline CDR1 reads SQVTM; CDR2 reads ANQGSEA. The CDR3 is 14 amino acids. The V gene end was trimmed by 6 bases and the J gene end by 4 bases; junction bases not matched to a gene: 8.

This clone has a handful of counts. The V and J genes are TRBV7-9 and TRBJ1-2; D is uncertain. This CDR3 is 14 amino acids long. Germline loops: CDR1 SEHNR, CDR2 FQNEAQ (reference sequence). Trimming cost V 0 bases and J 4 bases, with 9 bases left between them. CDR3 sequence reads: CASSLARAGYGYTF. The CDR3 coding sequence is TGTGCCAGCAGCTTAGCCCGAGCGGGCTATGGCTACACCTTC.

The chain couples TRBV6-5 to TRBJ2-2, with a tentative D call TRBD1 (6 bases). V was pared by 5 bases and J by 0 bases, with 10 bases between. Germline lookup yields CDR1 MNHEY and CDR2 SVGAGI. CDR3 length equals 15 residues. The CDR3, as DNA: TGTGCCAGCAGTCGACAGGCCGCGAACACCGGGGAGCTGTTTTTT. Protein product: CASSRQAANTGELFF.

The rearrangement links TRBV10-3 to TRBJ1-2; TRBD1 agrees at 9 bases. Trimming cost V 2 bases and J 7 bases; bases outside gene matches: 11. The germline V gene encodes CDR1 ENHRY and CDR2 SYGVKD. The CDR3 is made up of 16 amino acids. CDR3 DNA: TGTGCCATCAGTGAGCCCCGGACAGGGGAGAGGAGTGGCTACACCTTC. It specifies CAISEPRTGERSGYTF.

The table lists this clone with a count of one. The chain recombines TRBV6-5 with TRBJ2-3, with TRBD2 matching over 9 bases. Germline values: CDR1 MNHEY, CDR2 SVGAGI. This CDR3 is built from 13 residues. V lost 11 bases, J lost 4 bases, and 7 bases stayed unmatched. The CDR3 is CAAGAGGSDTQYF. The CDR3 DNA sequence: TGTGCCGCGGGAGCGGGGGGATCAGATACGCAGTATTTT.